The entry below gives a single TCR beta chain sequence along with its context. A read error is likely, as this CDR3 ends without the conserved phenylalanine or tryptophan. Because the CDR3's place on the DNA is in doubt, the DNA is left out and the CDR3 is given as listed by TCRdb. The data are from a study of CD8+CD57+ T cells in acquired aplastic anemia. According to the study, genomic DNA was the template for TCR beta VDJ and CDR3 profiling. TCRdb recomputed calls from the reads with MiXCR, one row per CDR3 protein. The sample shows hundreds of thousands of distinct CDR3 sequences, about two thirds of them seen only once. In germline, CDR1 is SGHTA, CDR2 FQGTGA. The CDR3 is 14 amino acids long, termini counted.

The chain links TRBV7-3 to TRBJ1-6; the table calls TRBD1, which could not be checked here. Sequenced input: sorted CD4+, CD8+, or CD8+CD57+ T cells (not recorded which) from PBMCs. The origin of this receptor is a human donor in good health, serving as a control. The CDR3 loop is CASSLPGGYNPLLL.